This T cell receptor beta chain is drawn from a study of T cells expressing NK-cell markers. Background on the study: The TCR beta repertoires were obtained from sorted CD3+CD56+NKG2C+, CD3+CD56+NKG2C- and CD3+CD56-NKG2C+ T cells.

A note on this clonotype: Its antigen remains unknown.

Per the germline V gene, CDR1 is MNHEY and CDR2 is SMNVEV (reference sequence). The CDR3 has 14 residues. Study-wide results and limits: Where several donors were concerned, these clonotypes also led the CD3+CD56-NKG2C+ fraction.

No DNA is given; TCRdb re-called the 5' RACE reads and lists each CDR3 protein once. This sample's table has more than 250,000 distinct CDR3 sequences. This clonotype was sampled from a man between 18 and 29 years old in good health. Input material: blood T cells: a sorted CD56 or NKG2C T cell subset, CD4+ or CD8+ T cells, or bulk PBMC T cells (not recorded which). V gene TRBV27 combines with J gene TRBJ1-2. The CDR3 here is CASSPATDPYGYTF.